Detailed here is one TCR beta chain. As originally analysed: Estimation of nucleated cell counts was performed using reference gene primer amplification. Clones were sequenced by immunoSEQ multiplex PCR, and TCRdb holds only the in-frame ones, with some missing. From that table come the V and J calls and clone size; the DNA was used to work out D and trimming. The sample has 130,000 to 150,000 clones; roughly 90% are singletons. The sample belongs to a study of blood T cell repertoires in COVID-19. Study at large: Collection of acute and convalescent COVID-19 samples took place in the United States, Italy and Spain. T cells, B-cell-depleted T cells, or PBMCs supplied cDNA or gDNA.

V gave up 6 bases and J gave up 1 base; unmatched junction bases: 6. Germline V lookup: CDR1 MNHEY, CDR2 SVGAGI. The CDR3 is 15 residues long. Sample: peripheral blood. The TCR was taken from a woman between 45 and 65 years old with acute or convalescent COVID-19. This sequence joins TRBV6-5 and TRBJ2-3; 8 bases map to TRBD1. The CDR3 nucleotides are TGTGCCAGCAGCCGGACAGGGATCGGCACAGATACGCAGTATTTT. Protein product: CASSRTGIGTDTQYF.